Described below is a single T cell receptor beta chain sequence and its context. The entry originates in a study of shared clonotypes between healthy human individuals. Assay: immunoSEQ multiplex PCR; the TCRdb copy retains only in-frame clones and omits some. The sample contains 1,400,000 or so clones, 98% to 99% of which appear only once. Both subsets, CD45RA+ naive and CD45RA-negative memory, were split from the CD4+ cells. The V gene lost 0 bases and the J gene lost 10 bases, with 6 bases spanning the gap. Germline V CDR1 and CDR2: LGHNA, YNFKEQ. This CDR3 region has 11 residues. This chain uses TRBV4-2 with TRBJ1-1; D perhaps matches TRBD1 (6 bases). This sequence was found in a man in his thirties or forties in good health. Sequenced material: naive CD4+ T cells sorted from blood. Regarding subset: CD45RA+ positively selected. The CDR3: CASSQDRGAFF. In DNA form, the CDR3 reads TGTGCCAGCAGCCAAGACAGGGGAGCTTTCTTT.